This T cell receptor beta chain originates from a study of T cell responses to AZD1222 COVID-19 vaccine. Between the trimmed V and J ends, which lost 3 bases and 0 bases, there was a span of 5 bases. CDR3 length equals 13 residues. Looked up from germline, CDR1 is GTSNPN and CDR2 is SVGIG (reference sequence). The assay was immunoSEQ multiplex PCR, and TCRdb's table has in-frame clones only and misses some. Of some 140,000 clones listed, roughly 90% were seen once; the top ten hold about 6%. The material sequenced was peripheral blood, taken on day 0 of AZD1222 vaccination. This clonotype originated in an adult in good health. The genes are TRBV30 and TRBJ2-2, with no clear D. The CDR3, as DNA: TGTGCCTGGAGCTCGACGAACACCGGGGAGCTGTTTTTT. Its protein product is CAWSSTNTGELFF.